Below, 20 T cell receptor beta chains from the same sample are listed, as sequenced in a study of tissue T cells after allogeneic stem cell transplantation. The table came from immunoSEQ multiplex PCR; TCRdb's copy has only in-frame clones and leaves some out. This table holds 8,000 to 10,000 clones, under 80% found once. Sequences were derived from tissue from the stomach, sampled at autopsy. Receptors were obtained from a male donor older than 55 with lung cancer.

J is TRBJ2-7 and V is TRBV30, with a tentative D call TRBD2 (7 bases). The CDR3 is 15 amino acids. Germline loops: CDR1 GTSNPN, CDR2 SVGIG (reference sequence). Trimming removed 0 bases from V and 6 bases from J, with 18 bases in between. This chain's CDR3 is CAWSVTAGAGIEQYF. Written as DNA, the CDR3 is TGTGCCTGGAGTGTTACCGCGGGGGCAGGAATCGAGCAGTACTTC.

The rearrangement uses TRBV28 and TRBJ2-2; D call uncertain. This CDR3 is 15 amino acids long. Trimming removed 3 bases from V and 4 bases from J, with 12 bases in between. Germline V CDR1 and CDR2: MDHEN, SYDVKM. This CDR3 is CASSFPERSTGELFF. CDR3 nucleotides: TGTGCCAGCAGTTTTCCAGAGCGAAGCACCGGGGAGCTGTTTTTT.

The CDR3 loop is CASSHQGSGRNEQFF. The CDR3 region has the DNA TGTGCCAGCAGCCACCAGGGAAGCGGCCGCAATGAGCAGTTCTTC. The chain is built from TRBV3-1 (or the pseudogene TRBV3-2) and TRBJ2-1; the D call may be TRBD1 or TRBD2 (5 bases each). Per germline, CDR1 LGHDT and CDR2 YNNKEL (reference sequence). V was cut by 3 bases and J by 6 bases, with 15 bases left in between. The CDR3 sequence is 15 residues long.

This clone has just a few counts. J is TRBJ1-1 and V is TRBV19; D is unresolved. CDR3 length: 14 amino acids. From germline, CDR1 is LNHDA and CDR2 SQIVND (reference sequence). V gave up 2 bases and J gave up 6 bases, with 13 bases separating them. CDR3 sequence: CASSISDLRAEAFF. The CDR3 DNA reads TGTGCCAGTAGTATATCAGACCTAAGGGCTGAAGCTTTCTTT. Filled out from reference TRBV19 and TRBJ1-1, the complete variable domain reads DGGITQSPKYLFRKEGQNVTLSCEQNLNHDAMYWYRQDPGQGLRLIYYSQIVNDFQKGDIAEGYSVSREKKESFPLTVTSAQKNPTAFYLCASSISDLRAEAFFGQGTRLTVV.

The chain recombines TRBV29-1 with TRBJ1-5; D perhaps matches TRBD1 (5 bases). V was clipped by 4 bases and J by 6 bases, with 13 bases between them. The CDR3 contains 13 residues. The V gene's germline CDR1 is SQVTM and CDR2 ANQGSEA. In nucleotides, the CDR3 is TGCAGCGTTGTTACAGGATGGGCTCAGCCCCAGCATTTT. This encodes CSVVTGWAQPQHF.

This clone was picked up one time. The chain links TRBV5-4 to TRBJ2-3, with D perhaps matching TRBD2 (6 bases). With 4 bases removed from V and 4 bases from J, the gap between germline ends came to 13 bases. The CDR3 extends over 14 amino acids. The germline gives CDR1 SGHNT, CDR2 YYREEE (reference sequence). The DNA of the CDR3 is TGTGCCAGCAGCACCAGGTCGGGAGCAGATACGCAGTATTTT. This sequence encodes CASSTRSGADTQYF.

J is TRBJ1-1 and V is TRBV27; 7 positions match TRBD1. V gave up 6 bases and J gave up 0 bases; unmatched junction bases: 7. Germline loops: CDR1 MNHEY, CDR2 SMNVEV (reference sequence). CDR3 length equals 15 residues. This CDR3 reads CASRPRTGLNTEAFF. In nucleotides, the CDR3 is TGTGCCAGCAGGCCGCGGACAGGTTTGAACACTGAAGCTTTCTTT.

V gene TRBV5-1 combines with J gene TRBJ2-2; D may be TRBD1 (6 bases). The V gene's germline CDR1 is SGHRS and CDR2 YFSETQ. With 7 bases removed from V and 4 bases from J, the gap between germline ends came to 20 bases. CDR3 length equals 16 residues. CDR3 sequence: CASALFSGTSTGELFF. The DNA for the CDR3 is TGCGCCAGCGCCCTCTTCAGTGGGACAAGCACCGGGGAGCTGTTTTTT.

The chain carries TRBV6-5 and TRBJ2-7; D gene unclear. Germline-derived CDR1 and CDR2 are MNHEY and SVGAGI. The CDR3 totals 13 residues. Trimming left V 0 bases short and J 7 bases short, with 10 bases between. CDR3 in amino acids: CASSYSTLGEQYF. The CDR3 region has the DNA TGTGCCAGCAGTTACTCGACGCTTGGGGAGCAGTACTTC.

The rearrangement joins TRBV7-9 to TRBJ2-3, with a weak D call TRBD2 (10 bases). Germline lookup yields CDR1 SEHNR and CDR2 FQNEAQ (reference sequence). Trimming shortened V by 3 bases and J by 1 base, and 20 bases separated the two germline ends. The CDR3 has 18 amino acids. CDR3 sequence: CASSLGQGGTSGTDTQYF. In DNA, the CDR3 is TGTGCCAGCAGCTTGGGACAGGGAGGGACTAGCGGCACAGATACGCAGTATTTT.

The table lists this clone with a few counts. The CDR3 DNA is TGTGCCAGCAGTTCCACAGGGGCCAACGTCCTGACTTTC. It encodes CASSSTGANVLTF. J is TRBJ2-6 and V is TRBV27; D is undetermined. The germline gives CDR1 MNHEY, CDR2 SMNVEV (reference sequence). The CDR3 consists of 13 residues. V was cut by 4 bases and J by 4 bases, with 5 bases left in between.

The chain joins TRBV6-5 to TRBJ1-1; possibly TRBD1 for D (5 bases). The germline gives CDR1 MNHEY, CDR2 SVGAGI. This CDR3 spans 12 amino acids. Deletions cut 6 bases from V and 8 bases from J, with 13 bases between. For the CDR3, the DNA is TGTGCCAGCAGCTTCTTGAAGGGGGAAGCTTTCTTT. Translated: CASSFLKGEAFF.

The chain recombines TRBV29-1 with TRBJ2-2; D tentatively fits TRBD1 or TRBD2 (5 bases each). CDR1 is SQVTM, CDR2 ANQGSEA, per germline. V lost 3 bases and J 4 bases, leaving 9 bases between the germline ends. The CDR3 has 13 amino acids. The CDR3 nucleotides read TGCAGCGTTGATGGTGGGGGCACCGGGGAGCTGTTTTTT. It codes for CSVDGGGTGELFF.

V and J are TRBV12-5 and TRBJ2-5; 11 nucleotides match TRBD2. Germline V gene data show CDR1 as LGHNT and CDR2 as FRNRAP. The CDR3 sequence is 15 residues long. The ends lost 1 base at V and 5 bases at J; junction bases unmatched: 3. CDR3 coding DNA: TGTGCTAGTGGTTTGGGACTAGCGGGAATGGAGACCCAGTACTTC. It yields the protein CASGLGLAGMETQYF.

The chain has TRBV9 and TRBJ2-3, with D possibly being TRBD1 (5 bases). CDR1 and CDR2 (germline): SGDLS, YYNGEE. This CDR3 is 15 amino acids long. V was trimmed by 4 bases and J by 0 bases, leaving 12 bases between them. The CDR3: CASSTGHLSTDTQYF. The CDR3 bases are TGTGCCAGCAGCACTGGACATCTGAGCACAGATACGCAGTATTTT. The complete variable domain, with remaining parts taken from reference TRBV9 and TRBJ2-3, reads DSGVTQTPKHLITATGQRVTLRCSPRSGDLSVYWYQQSLDQGLQFLIQYYNGEERAKGNILERFSAQQFPDLHSELNLSSLELGDSALYFCASSTGHLSTDTQYFGPGTRLTVL.

This chain joins TRBV7-3 and TRBJ2-3; D not resolved. V was pared by 2 bases and J by 4 bases, with 10 bases between. Germline V gives CDR1 SGHTA, CDR2 FQGTGA. The CDR3 is 14 amino acids. CDR3 residues: CASSLGVGPDTQYF. CDR3 DNA sequence: TGTGCCAGCAGCTTAGGGGTCGGGCCAGATACGCAGTATTTT.

The chain is built from TRBV28 and TRBJ1-1; tentative D call: TRBD1 (5 bases). Germline CDR1 reads MDHEN; CDR2 reads SYDVKM. Trimming removed 10 bases at V and 0 bases at J, with 12 bases between. The CDR3 is 13 residues long. The CDR3 bases are TGTGCCACCACTGGGGCTATGAACACTGAAGCTTTCTTT. Its protein product is CATTGAMNTEAFF.

The chain couples TRBV4-3 to TRBJ2-1; D is unclear. The ends were cut back, 1 base at V and 4 bases at J, with 17 bases in the middle. Germline V gene lookup returns CDR1 LGHNA and CDR2 YSLEER. There are 17 residues in the CDR3. The CDR3: CASSQAVPRGFYNEQFF. CDR3 coding DNA: TGCGCCAGCAGCCAAGCAGTCCCCCGTGGATTTTACAATGAGCAGTTCTTC.

V usage is TRBV9 and J usage is TRBJ2-7, with 8 bases matching TRBD2. V trimming: 3 bases; J trimming: 3 bases; junction bases outside the gene matches: 8. This CDR3 is 15 amino acids long. Germline assignment: CDR1 SGDLS and CDR2 YYNGEE. CDR3 DNA: TGTGCCAGCAGCGCGAGGGGGGGACTAGTCTACGAGCAGTACTTC. It yields the protein CASSARGGLVYEQYF.

This chain connects TRBV7-3 to TRBJ2-5; no clear D. The CDR3 has 13 residues. Trimming stripped 1 base from V and 5 bases from J, with 8 bases between. CDR1 and CDR2 (germline): SGHTA, FQGTGA. CDR3 protein: CASSLREGETQYF. CDR3 bases: TGTGCCAGCAGCTTAAGAGAAGGGGAGACCCAGTACTTC.